The present T cell receptor beta chain was sequenced within a study of T cells expressing NK-cell markers (dated by TCRdb to between 2020 and 2021). At the level of the whole study: Three sorted T-cell subsets (CD3+CD56+NKG2C+, CD3+CD56+NKG2C- and CD3+CD56-NKG2C+) from roughly 8 donors had their TCR beta-chain repertoires profiled. Of the eight sequenced donors, seven were found to be HCMV-seropositive and one was found to be HCMV-seronegative. Randomly selected healthy volunteers, three men and five women, were used as the eight sequenced donors. Sequencing of the libraries produced 2 x 150 bp reads on Illumina HiSeq 2000/2500, MiSeq or NextSeq.

HCMV-specific IgG was detected in serum with a commercial ELISA kit to determine HCMV serostatus. Ficoll density gradient centrifugation was used to isolate peripheral blood mononuclear cells from blood. The paper's findings and limits, for the study overall: In roughly 6 donors, the dominant CD3+CD56+NKG2C+ clonotypes ranked among the top 10 CD8+ clonotypes, making up about 1.0-7.0% of CD8+ T cells. Those dominant clonotypes were again the most abundant among CD3+CD56-NKG2C+ cells in a handful of donors, at roughly 25-65%. Whether the expanded NKG2C-expressing T cell clones were specific for HCMV antigens was left unclear.

The CDR3 starts with the cysteine, ends with the phenylalanine, and has 15 residues. The DNA is unrecorded. CDR1 and CDR2, per the germline V gene, are SGHRS and YFSETQ. With regard to this clonotype: The antigen this receptor binds is unknown.

TCRdb names Illumina HiSeq 2000 as the instrument used. TCR beta cDNA libraries were made by 5'RACE template switching that added a universal primer site and unique molecular identifiers. Priming for cDNA synthesis came from the TCR beta constant segment, and two successive PCR amplification steps followed. The paper's processing steps were these. Reads were demultiplexed and grouped by UMI with MIGEC, and clonotypes were assembled and quantified with MiTCR. Only TCR cDNA sequences supported by at least two reads were kept to exclude erroneous sequences. The tcR package was used for downstream repertoire analysis, with clonotypes matched between fractions based on CDR3 nucleotide sequence plus V segment. VDJmatch was used to annotate antigen specificity against VDJdb, with one amino acid substitution in CDR3 permitted. After reprocessing by TCRdb, each CDR3 protein sequence is one entry, and no DNA is given. These V and J calls are TCRdb output, not the study's own analysis. This sample's listing comprises a few hundred thousand distinct CDR3 sequences. Clones ranked in the top ten supply roughly 5.4% of the sample.

The material sequenced was blood T cells: a sorted CD56 or NKG2C T cell subset, CD4+ or CD8+ T cells, or bulk PBMC T cells (not recorded which). The sequence is built from TRBV5-1 and TRBJ2-3; TCRdb proposes TRBD1, but this gene call is untestable without DNA. This receptor was identified in a man between 18 and 69 years old in good health. The CDR3 reads as follows: CASSLARQGRDTQYF.